The rows below give T cell receptor beta chains drawn from one sample of a study of cytomegalovirus exposure and HLA in healthy donors. The repertoire was sequenced with immunoSEQ multiplex PCR; TCRdb's copy has only in-frame clones and lacks some. The sample includes about 99,000 clones, roughly 85% of them seen just once. The sample consisted of PBMCs. The receptors were gathered from a man between 60 and 70 years old in good health and CMV-seropositive. Both conserved end residues are trimmed from each CDR3. A D gene is named only where the DNA matches it firmly. Part of the rows lack a size; the others show once, few, many or a class for expanded clones.

>TRBJ1-2|NA|TRBV18|TRBD1
ASSPPRDRVIGNYGYT
>TRBJ1-1|NA|TRBV12-5|NA
ASGLVLGAVNTEAF
>TRBJ2-7|NA|TRBV30|TRBD1
AWRQGAREQY
>TRBJ2-3|NA|TRBV7-9|NA
ASSPVVGLGGDTQY
>TRBJ1-5|NA|TRBV19|TRBD1
ASSVNRGRTQPQH
>TRBJ2-7|few|TRBV5-6|NA
ASSLYELSEQY
>TRBJ1-4|NA|TRBV5-1|NA
ASSPGGATNEKLF
>TRBJ2-2|NA|TRBV19|TRBD2
ASSIRGGRPGELF
>TRBJ2-1|NA|TRBV6-5|NA
ASSYLAAGSSEQF
>TRBJ1-3|few|TRBV6-1|TRBD1
ASTPGDSSGNTIY
>TRBJ1-2|few|TRBV6-1|TRBD1
ASSDPGTAATNYGYT
>TRBJ2-3|NA|TRBV4-1|NA
ASSQAISGTDTQY
>NA|once|TRBV6-6|TRBD1
ASSSGTVLGEQY
>TRBJ2-1|NA|TRBV10-2|TRBD2
ASSDNSGGYNEQF
>TRBJ2-5|NA|TRBV6-5|NA
ASSYPHRGGETQY
>TRBJ1-2|once|TRBV5-4|NA
ASSLAGRGSGYT
>TRBJ2-5|once|TRBV14|NA
ASSQEPAEETQY
>TRBJ1-3|NA|TRBV7-9|NA
ASSPIWRGSGNTIY
>TRBJ2-5|NA|TRBV7-7|NA
ASSWSSSAVETQY
>TRBJ1-1|NA|TRBV11-3|TRBD1
ASSQGAGTEAF
>TRBJ1-3|NA|TRBV7-9|NA
ASSLAAASSGNTIY
>TRBJ2-2|once|TRBV11-2|NA
ASSLDRSTGELF